A selection of T cell receptor beta chains follows, all from one sample in a study of blood T cells in healthy people across ages. TCRdb used MiXCR to reprocess the 5' RACE reads, holding one entry per CDR3 protein. The sample has 800,000 to 950,000 distinct CDR3 sequences; approximately 49% are singletons. Sequenced: blood. The receptors were gathered from a man in his thirties or forties in good health. CDR3s leave out the opening cysteine and the closing phenylalanine or tryptophan. Some rows mark clone size as missing; the rest say once, few, many or name a class of expanded clone.

cdr3_length: 13
v_call: TRBV7-2
j_call: TRBJ2-1
clone_size: -
cdr3_aa: ASSPGTTYYNEQF

cdr3_length: 15
v_call: TRBV5-1
j_call: TRBJ1-2
clone_size: -
cdr3_aa: ASSVTRDRGLVYGYT

cdr3_length: 12
v_call: TRBV12-3/TRBV12-4
j_call: TRBJ1-5
clone_size: few
cdr3_aa: ASSPLSSNQPQH

cdr3_length: 14
v_call: TRBV9
j_call: TRBJ1-1
clone_size: -
cdr3_aa: AGSVGPGRENTEAF

cdr3_length: 10
v_call: TRBV29-1
j_call: TRBJ1-5
clone_size: -
cdr3_aa: SVGSGDQPQH

cdr3_length: 13
v_call: TRBV4-1
j_call: TRBJ1-1
clone_size: -
cdr3_aa: ASSQALDMNTEAF

cdr3_length: 11
v_call: TRBV29-1
j_call: TRBJ2-7
clone_size: once
cdr3_aa: SVKTGNTYDQY

cdr3_length: 9
v_call: TRBV7-2
j_call: TRBJ2-3
clone_size: -
cdr3_aa: ASSPGGTPY

cdr3_length: 12
v_call: TRBV9
j_call: TRBJ2-5
clone_size: -
cdr3_aa: ASSVLIQGGEQY

cdr3_length: 16
v_call: TRBV4-1
j_call: TRBJ2-3
clone_size: -
cdr3_aa: ASSQEGLGQTGTDTQY

cdr3_length: 14
v_call: TRBV7-2
j_call: TRBJ2-3
clone_size: -
cdr3_aa: ASSVRTGASTDTQY

cdr3_length: 12
v_call: TRBV29-1
j_call: TRBJ2-5
clone_size: -
cdr3_aa: SLLGDSYQETQY

cdr3_length: 13
v_call: TRBV11-2
j_call: TRBJ2-1
clone_size: once
cdr3_aa: ASSTPGYPYNEQF

cdr3_length: 11
v_call: TRBV27
j_call: TRBJ2-7
clone_size: -
cdr3_aa: ASSLFGGYEQY

cdr3_length: 13
v_call: TRBV4-2
j_call: TRBJ2-7
clone_size: -
cdr3_aa: ASSQDDGSSYEQY

cdr3_length: 12
v_call: TRBV20-1
j_call: -
clone_size: few
cdr3_aa: SARPGGLDYEQY

cdr3_length: 13
v_call: TRBV21-1
j_call: TRBJ2-7
clone_size: -
cdr3_aa: ASSKDRDRSYEQY

cdr3_length: 11
v_call: TRBV10-3
j_call: TRBJ1-4
clone_size: -
cdr3_aa: ATQTGGGEKLF

cdr3_length: 12
v_call: TRBV27
j_call: TRBJ2-7
clone_size: medium-sized
cdr3_aa: ASSLRAPMYEQY

cdr3_length: 14
v_call: TRBV2
j_call: TRBJ2-1
clone_size: -
cdr3_aa: ASSGVGTGLGDEQF

cdr3_length: 13
v_call: TRBV7-2
j_call: TRBJ1-4
clone_size: -
cdr3_aa: ASSLAQRVGEKLF

cdr3_length: 13
v_call: TRBV10-3
j_call: TRBJ1-4
clone_size: -
cdr3_aa: AISETGRSNEKLF

cdr3_length: 16
v_call: TRBV7-2
j_call: TRBJ2-5
clone_size: -
cdr3_aa: ASSLVPSGGAIPNEQY

cdr3_length: 16
v_call: TRBV24-1
j_call: TRBJ2-3
clone_size: -
cdr3_aa: ATSDPGTSGKWADTQY

cdr3_length: 15
v_call: TRBV7-9
j_call: TRBJ2-3
clone_size: -
cdr3_aa: ASSTPGGQASQDTQY

cdr3_length: 13
v_call: TRBV6-2/TRBV6-3
j_call: TRBJ2-7
clone_size: -
cdr3_aa: ASSLGTNNAIEQY

cdr3_length: 15
v_call: TRBV29-1
j_call: TRBJ2-3
clone_size: -
cdr3_aa: SASTRGRLADTDTQY

cdr3_length: 11
v_call: TRBV20-1
j_call: TRBJ2-7
clone_size: few
cdr3_aa: SAEGQGAYEQY

cdr3_length: 11
v_call: TRBV28
j_call: TRBJ1-2
clone_size: -
cdr3_aa: ASSVSGQRGYT

cdr3_length: 13
v_call: TRBV27
j_call: TRBJ2-1
clone_size: few
cdr3_aa: ASSLSTSGGREQF

cdr3_length: 13
v_call: TRBV7-2
j_call: TRBJ2-1
clone_size: -
cdr3_aa: ASSLVVVGGNEQF